This T cell receptor (beta chain) was documented in a study of cytomegalovirus exposure and HLA in healthy donors. Findings of the study overall: Overall, approximately 150 TCR beta chains were annotated as cytomegalovirus-associated. The tendency of first-cohort TCR clusters to co-occur in the 110 or so validation repertoires emerged from a later analysis. The classifier, whose performance was assessed in both the original and validation cohorts, reportedly diagnosed cytomegalovirus status with high specificity and sensitivity.

The assay was immunoSEQ multiplex PCR, and TCRdb's table has in-frame clones only and misses some. Of about 150,000 clones listed, about 86% are singletons. The sample holds a few counts of this clone. The antigen remains undetermined. This CDR3 spans 15 amino acids. Germline V gene lookup returns CDR1 MNHEY and CDR2 SMNVEV (reference sequence). The V and J ends lost 2 bases and 4 bases, in that order; junction bases with no gene match: 4. The rearrangement links TRBV27 to TRBJ2-2; TRBD2 agrees at 7 bases. The TCR comes from a human donor in good health. Input material: PBMCs. The DNA of the CDR3 is TGTGCCAGCAGTTTAGTATCTAGCGGCACCGGGGAGCTGTTTTTT. Its translation: CASSLVSSGTGELFF.